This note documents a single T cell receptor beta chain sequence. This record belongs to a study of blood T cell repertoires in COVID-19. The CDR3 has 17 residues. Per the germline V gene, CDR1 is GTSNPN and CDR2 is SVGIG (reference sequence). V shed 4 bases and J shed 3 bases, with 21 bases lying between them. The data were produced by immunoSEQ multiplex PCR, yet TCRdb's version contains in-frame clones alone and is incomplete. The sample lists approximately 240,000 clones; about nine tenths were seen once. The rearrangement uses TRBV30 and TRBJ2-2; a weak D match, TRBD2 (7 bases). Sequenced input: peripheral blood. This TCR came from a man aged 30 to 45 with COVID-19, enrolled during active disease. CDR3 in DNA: TGTGCCTGGACTCGTAGGGGGGGCGCCGTGGACACCGGGGAGCTGTTTTTT. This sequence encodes CAWTRRGGAVDTGELFF.